One sample yielded the 28 T cell receptor beta chains listed below, sequenced in a study of T cell responses to AZD1222 COVID-19 vaccine. Here immunoSEQ multiplex PCR was the method, and the copy in TCRdb shows in-frame clones only, minus some. The sample lists 150,000 to 200,000 clones, 88% occurring once. This sample comprised peripheral blood, obtained on day 0 of AZD1222 vaccination. These receptors were obtained from an adult in good health.

This rearrangement joins TRBV19 to TRBJ1-2; D gene uncertain. CDR1 and CDR2 (germline): LNHDA, SQIVND (reference sequence). Deletions cut 3 bases from V and 6 bases from J, with 14 bases between. The CDR3 is 14 residues long. The CDR3 sequence is CASSMMWAADGYTF. The CDR3, as DNA: TGTGCCAGTAGTATGATGTGGGCAGCAGATGGCTACACCTTC.

The chain combines TRBV11-2 with TRBJ1-3; the D is unclear. Germline CDR1 is SGHAT and CDR2 is FQNNGV. This CDR3 has 14 amino acids. The V and J ends lost 0 bases and 3 bases respectively, with 6 bases between them. CDR3 loop: CASSLDLGGNTIYF. In nucleotides, the CDR3 is TGTGCCAGCAGCTTAGATCTGGGTGGAAACACCATATATTTT.

This clone occurred a few times. CDR3: CASSSPRDSSYEQYF. Written as DNA, the CDR3 is TGTGCCAGCAGTTCCCCCCGGGACAGCTCCTACGAGCAGTACTTC. This rearrangement joins TRBV27 to TRBJ2-7; 7 bases line up with TRBD1. Germline lookup yields CDR1 MNHEY and CDR2 SMNVEV (reference sequence). Trimming removed 4 bases from V and 0 bases from J; junction bases left unmatched: 6. The CDR3 is 15 residues long.

This chain links TRBV4-3 with TRBJ1-5; TRBD1 agrees at 9 bases. The germline gives CDR1 LGHNA, CDR2 YSLEER. The CDR3 is 18 residues long. After removal of 4 bases from V and 2 bases from J, the junction contained 12 bases not matched to a gene. For the CDR3, the DNA is TGCGCCAGCAGCCCACCCGGGGACAGGGCGGGAGGCAATCAGCCCCAGCATTTT. It translates to CASSPPGDRAGGNQPQHF.

For the CDR3, the DNA is TGTGCCAGCAGTGAAGCCCTTAGTGGGGACGAGCAGTACTTC. Its protein is CASSEALSGDEQYF. The gene calls are TRBV6-1 and TRBJ2-7; no clear D gene. CDR3 length equals 14 residues. Between the trimmed V and J ends, which lost 0 bases and 5 bases, there was a span of 11 bases. CDR1 is MNHNS and CDR2 is SASEGT in the germline V gene.

The CDR3 region has the DNA TGTGCCAGCAGTTATTCTTCGGATTACTATGGCTACACCTTC. Translation: CASSYSSDYYGYTF. V and J are TRBV6-2 or TRBV6-3 and TRBJ1-2; D is undetermined. The CDR3 spans 14 residues. The V end lost 3 bases, the J end lost 3 bases, and 11 bases lay between the germline ends. Germline V gene sequence: CDR1 MNHEY, CDR2 SVGEGT.

The chain couples TRBV11-2 to TRBJ2-1; TRBD2 might be the D (6 bases). Germline V CDR1 and CDR2: SGHAT, FQNNGV. The V end was cut by 1 base, the J end by 9 bases, with 13 bases between. This CDR3 has 14 residues. Written as DNA, the CDR3 is TGTGCCAGCAGCTTAGTTCGCGGGGAAAGTGAGCAGTTCTTC. This translates into CASSLVRGESEQFF. The full variable domain, completed using reference TRBV11-2 and TRBJ2-1, is EAGVAQSPRYKIIEKRQSVAFWCNPISGHATLYWYQQILGQGPKLLIQFQNNGVVDDSQLPKDRFSAERLKGVDSTLKIQPAKLEDSAVYLCASSLVRGESEQFFGPGTRLTVL.

The chain recombines TRBV14 with TRBJ1-3; D gene unclear. Germline CDR1 and CDR2: SGHDN and FVKESK. V lost 0 bases to trimming and J lost 8 bases, with 17 bases between them. CDR3 length equals 16 residues. CDR3 amino acids: CASSQEYWESEDTIYF. The DNA of the CDR3 is TGTGCCAGCAGCCAAGAGTATTGGGAATCGGAGGACACCATATATTTT.

This chain links TRBV15 with TRBJ2-1; D is ambiguous. CDR3 length: 16 amino acids. Trimming cost V 4 bases and J 4 bases, with 17 bases left between them. Germline-derived CDR1 and CDR2 are LNHNV and YYDKDF (reference sequence). The CDR3 nucleotides are TGTGCCACCAGCACAACAGTCGGACGCCCTTACAATGAGCAGTTCTTC. Its translation: CATSTTVGRPYNEQFF.

This clone was detected a few times. J is TRBJ2-2 and V is TRBV6-5; D may match TRBD1 or TRBD2 (5 bases each). V lost 7 bases, J lost 0 bases, and 12 bases lay in between. The CDR3 consists of 15 residues. Germline CDR1 and CDR2: MNHEY and SVGAGI. As DNA, the CDR3 is TGTGCCAGCAAGGGTCGGGGCCCGAACACCGGGGAGCTGTTTTTT. Protein product: CASKGRGPNTGELFF.

The J gene is TRBJ1-2, the V gene TRBV4-3, with D possibly matching TRBD1 (5 bases). V lost 0 bases to trimming and J lost 5 bases, with 13 bases between them. The CDR3 covers 15 residues. The germline V gene encodes CDR1 LGHNA and CDR2 YSLEER. The CDR3: CASSQDLDRPYGYTF. Here the CDR3 DNA reads TGCGCCAGCAGCCAAGATCTAGACAGACCGTATGGCTACACCTTC.

The chain's CDR3 is CASSSGQGGSETQYF. In nucleotides, the CDR3 is TGTGCCAGCAGCTCCGGACAGGGGGGGTCGGAGACCCAGTACTTC. V gene TRBV5-5 combines with J gene TRBJ2-5; 10 positions match TRBD1. V was clipped by 3 bases and J by 5 bases; unmatched bases: 7. This CDR3 is built from 15 residues. The germline V gene encodes CDR1 SGHKS and CDR2 YYEKEE (reference sequence).

The rearrangement joins TRBV3-1 (or the pseudogene TRBV3-2) to TRBJ2-7, with D maybe TRBD2 (7 bases). The germline V and J ends were trimmed by 7 bases and 6 bases, with 19 bases remaining between them. Germline loops: CDR1 LGHDT, CDR2 YNNKEL (reference sequence). The CDR3 is made up of 14 amino acids. CDR3 bases: TGTGCCAGCACTTTACAGGGAGGGCTCCTCGAGCAGTACTTC. Translating gives CASTLQGGLLEQYF.

The chain employs TRBV9 and TRBJ2-6; D unclear. Deletions cut 0 bases from V and 4 bases from J, with 5 bases between. Germline V gene lookup returns CDR1 SGDLS and CDR2 YYNGEE. This CDR3 has 14 residues. CDR3 sequence: CASSVATGANVLTF. The CDR3 nucleotides are TGTGCCAGCAGCGTAGCTACCGGGGCCAACGTCCTGACTTTC.

This clone was counted ten times or more. The chain combines TRBV6-2 or TRBV6-3 with TRBJ1-5; no firm D call. Trimming took 6 bases from V and 10 from J, leaving 16 bases between them. This CDR3 contains 13 residues. CDR1 and CDR2 (germline): MNHEY, SVGEGT. CDR3 sequence reads: CASRPSGEGPQHF. The DNA for the CDR3 is TGTGCCAGCAGGCCTAGCGGGGAGGGTCCCCAGCATTTT.

V usage is TRBV29-1 and J usage is TRBJ2-7; the D gene is possibly TRBD2 (6 bases). This CDR3 is 13 amino acids long. Germline V lookup: CDR1 SQVTM, CDR2 ANQGSEA. Trimming pared 7 bases from V and 6 bases from J, leaving 19 bases between. The CDR3 loop is CSGQGPSRGEQYF. The CDR3 coding sequence is TGCAGCGGCCAGGGACCTTCGCGGGGCGAGCAGTACTTC.

This chain connects TRBV4-3 to TRBJ2-7; TRBD1 agrees at 7 bases. Germline trimming cut 0 bases from V and 7 bases from J; bases unmatched to any gene: 9. Germline CDR1 reads LGHNA; CDR2 reads YSLEER. This CDR3 contains 15 residues. In DNA form, the CDR3 reads TGCGCCAGCAGCCAAGATGGCCAGGGGGTGGGGGAGCAGTACTTC. Translating it yields CASSQDGQGVGEQYF.

The chain uses TRBV19 and TRBJ1-2, with 10 nucleotides matching TRBD1. The germline V gene encodes CDR1 LNHDA and CDR2 SQIVND (reference sequence). V was pared by 5 bases and J by 2 bases, with 8 bases of the junction left unmatched. This CDR3 has 16 amino acids. DNA of the CDR3: TGTGCCAGTAGTGTCTCTGGGACAGGGGTAAACTATGGCTACACCTTC. It translates to CASSVSGTGVNYGYTF.

The chain is built from TRBV9 and TRBJ2-3, with 9 bases that match TRBD2. V lost 4 bases and J lost 7; bases outside the gene matches: 16. This CDR3 has 17 residues. Germline V gene lookup returns CDR1 SGDLS and CDR2 YYNGEE. Here the CDR3 reads CASSLMVGGGASHTQYF. Here the CDR3 DNA reads TGTGCCAGCAGCTTAATGGTGGGCGGGGGGGCTTCACATACGCAGTATTTT.

This chain connects TRBV27 to TRBJ1-2, with TRBD1 matching 7 bases. The CDR3 has 13 residues. The V segment lost 5 bases and the J segment 4 bases; nucleotides outside the gene matches: 4. From germline, CDR1 is MNHEY and CDR2 SMNVEV (reference sequence). The CDR3 sequence is CASSTNRGYGYTF. CDR3 bases: TGTGCCAGCAGTACAAACAGGGGCTATGGCTACACCTTC.

The rearrangement uses TRBV27 and TRBJ1-5, with D hard to call. The germline V and J ends were trimmed by 7 bases and 4 bases, with 5 bases remaining between them. The CDR3 covers 11 residues. Germline loops: CDR1 MNHEY, CDR2 SMNVEV (reference sequence). CDR3 bases: TGTGCCAGCACGGGGAATCAGCCCCAGCATTTT. Translated: CASTGNQPQHF.

This chain links TRBV7-9 with TRBJ2-5; 9 bases align to TRBD2. V was pared by 1 base and J by 2 bases, with 11 bases of the junction left unmatched. Germline CDR1 reads SEHNR; CDR2 reads FQNEAQ (reference sequence). The CDR3 has 18 residues. The CDR3 nucleotides are TGTGCCAGCAGCTTAGGGGGAGGCGGGAGGGCCTCACAAGAGACCCAGTACTTC. Amino acids: CASSLGGGGRASQETQYF.

The chain uses TRBV4-3 and TRBJ2-7, with D possibly TRBD1 on 7 matching bases. The CDR3 runs to 14 residues. Deletions cut 0 bases from V and 5 bases from J, with 11 bases between. Germline V gene data show CDR1 as LGHNA and CDR2 as YSLEER. The CDR3 loop is CASSQDGGGNEQYF. In DNA, the CDR3 is TGCGCCAGCAGCCAAGATGGAGGGGGCAACGAGCAGTACTTC.

The V call is TRBV4-3, the J call TRBJ2-7; 9 nucleotides align to TRBD1. This CDR3 has 15 amino acids. V shed 2 bases, J shed 3 bases, and the junction held 5 bases outside the gene matches. The V gene's germline CDR1 is LGHNA and CDR2 YSLEER. This CDR3 reads CASSQYGQGLYEQYF. CDR3 nucleotide sequence: TGCGCCAGCAGCCAATACGGACAGGGGCTCTACGAGCAGTACTTC.

V and J are TRBV19 and TRBJ1-4; TRBD1 is a possible D gene (5 bases). Trimming pared 3 bases from V and 7 bases from J, leaving 18 bases between. CDR3 length: 16 amino acids. From germline, CDR1 is LNHDA and CDR2 SQIVND (reference sequence). In nucleotides, the CDR3 is TGTGCCAGTAGTATGGGCGGGGCGCGTTTAAGTGAAAAACTGTTTTTT. It specifies CASSMGGARLSEKLFF.

Worth noting for this clone: This specimen includes other DNA sequences encoding the same CDR3. This chain links TRBV5-1 with TRBJ1-1; the D is unclear. This CDR3 spans 11 amino acids. Per germline, CDR1 SGHRS and CDR2 YFSETQ. V was pared by 4 bases and J by 1 base, with 2 bases between. CDR3 sequence reads: CASSRNTEAFF. Written as DNA, the CDR3 is TGCGCCAGCAGCAGGAACACTGAAGCTTTCTTT. The full variable domain, in which reference TRBV5-1 and TRBJ1-1 provide the parts outside the CDR3, is KAGVTQTPRYLIKTRGQQVTLSCSPISGHRSVSWYQQTPGQGLQFLFEYFSETQRNKGNFPGRFSGRQFSNSRSEMNVSTLELGDSALYLCASSRNTEAFFGQGTRLTVV.

V gene TRBV9 combines with J gene TRBJ1-3, with D tentatively TRBD1 (6 bases). The CDR3 length is 17 residues. Germline CDR1 is SGDLS and CDR2 is YYNGEE. V gave up 0 bases and J gave up 2 bases, with 15 bases separating them. The CDR3 DNA reads TGTGCCAGCAGCGTAGAGTACAGGGAATGGACTGGAAACACCATATATTTT. Its translation: CASSVEYREWTGNTIYF.

The genes are TRBV5-1 and TRBJ1-4; TRBD1 matches at 7 bases. Germline-derived CDR1 and CDR2 are SGHRS and YFSETQ. The CDR3 is made up of 16 amino acids. V was pared by 3 bases and J by 0 bases, with 5 bases of the junction left unmatched. The CDR3 coding sequence is TGCGCCAGCAGCTCGGGACAGCTTTCAACTAATGAAAAACTGTTTTTT. This sequence encodes CASSSGQLSTNEKLFF.